This T cell receptor (beta chain) was identified in a study of shared clonotypes between healthy human individuals (TCRdb year 2020). Regarding the complete study: The cohort included a few men and a couple of women between 18 and 49 years of age. For each donor, three plates each were used for CD4 naive and CD4 memory, two plates were used for CD8 naive, and one plate was used for CD8 memory. To estimate repertoire size and how much clonotype sharing occurs between individuals, the study deeply sequenced the blood TCR repertoires of 5 or 6 healthy adults. To increase sequencing depth and limit assay-specific biases, TCR repertoire library preparation and sequencing were carried out by different laboratories using diverse techniques. Leukapheresis yielded between about 0.85 and 10 billion PBMCs per donor. General findings and caveats noted by the study authors: Estimated clonotype richness was generally larger for naive than for memory subsets. Based on pairwise subsampling, the degree of clonotype sharing among donors was expected to be affected by sequencing depth. Because the study included only a small number of donors, the genetic and exposure-history diversity represented was limited. When four donors were compared, the shared fraction of clonotypes was approximately 5% for naive CD4, roughly 3.4% for naive CD8, roughly 2.5% for memory CD4, and about 0.36% for memory CD8. Sampling was restricted to blood, and TCR repertoires in tissues likely differ from the TCR repertoires found in blood. Rarefaction of sorted-subset datasets indicated incomplete sequencing despite the large sequencing depth. Compared with non-shared clonotypes, clonotypes shared by all four sorted-subset donors had higher generation probabilities.

In the case of this clone: Its antigen has not been determined. No qualities accompany the bases; no much larger clone lies one base away.

The CDR1 and CDR2 encoded by the germline V gene (reference sequence) are LNHDA and SQIVND. Its CDR3 holds 13 amino acids, cysteine through phenylalanine. Kept here is only the CDR3 DNA, which spans 39 bases and is read in frame from base 1. Between the V and J ends, shortened by 5 bases and 6 bases respectively, the junction contains 14 bases. Using the deep immunoSEQ assay, TCR CDR3 regions were amplified from genomic DNA by multiplex PCR. For each cell subset, the extracted genomic DNA was distributed evenly across all wells of several immunoSEQ 96-well plates, and each plate served as one replicate. For sorted subsets, approximately 200 ng of genomic DNA, equivalent to around 31,000 T cell genomes, went into each replicate PCR. The purified libraries were quantified using a Qubit 3.0 fluorometer, sized with a Bioanalyzer 2100, and then quantified again using the KAPA Library Quantification kit. Every immunoSEQ 96-well plate was sequenced on a dedicated single-read 150-cycle Illumina NextSeq 550 flow cell. The source study handled its data this way. Because the immunoSEQ output held only junctional sequences and lacked quality scores, the filtering could not match the filtering applied to full-length reads. To assign V/J genes and CDR3, sequences were annotated against IMGT germline references using PyIR, a Python wrapper for IgBLAST v1.9. Reads were filtered out if the reads had weak V/J assignments (E-value above 1e-6), no CDR3, stop codons, out-of-frame junctions, or ambiguous translated residues. A V3J clonotype was defined by an identical inferred V gene, J gene, and CDR3 amino acid sequence. The percentage overlap between two repertoires was calculated by dividing the number of shared unique clonotypes by the size of the smaller repertoire. Repertoire richness was assessed with RTK rarefaction, the Chao1 estimator, and Recon v2.1 estimates of unobserved clonotypes. Generation probabilities for all TCRbeta clonotypes obtained by the gDNA method from four donors were computed using OLGA. What TCRdb holds here is the immuneACCESS table cut down to in-frame rearrangements. Part of the clones is not present; checked against another copy, under half of the missing clones reflect an unresolved V gene, and the others are unexplained. The V and J calls and clone size were taken over from that table, and D and trimming were inferred from the DNA. The sample table records 2 million to 2.5 million clones; over 85% of these occur just once. Of the sample, roughly 0.39% falls within the top ten clones.

The donors were healthy, HIV-negative adults with no recently reported acute infections or vaccinations. All donors were Caucasian adults living in Nashville, Tennessee, USA. CD4+ T cells were enriched by magnetic negative selection; naive cells were then positively selected on CD45RA, and the negative fraction formed the memory subset. After blood collection by leukapheresis, PBMCs were isolated using Ficoll-Histopaque density gradient centrifugation and then cryopreserved in the vapor phase of liquid nitrogen. Analytical flow cytometry was used to check the purity and quantity of every magnetically sorted T cell population. From each sorted fraction, genomic DNA was isolated and quantified by UV absorbance on a Nanodrop 2000c.

The chain is made from TRBV19 and TRBJ2-7; TRBD2 is perhaps the D gene, given 6 matching bases. What was sequenced was naive CD4+ T cells from PBMCs. Interpreted using the paper, the cell subset or site label stands for: CD45RA+ positively selected. The receptor's source is a man aged 18 to 29 in good health. Some clones in this sample may be carry-over from other donors' samples. DNA sequence: TGTGCCAGTAGTCCCGCGGGGAAGGGCGAGCAGTACTTC. The resulting protein is CASSPAGKGEQYF.